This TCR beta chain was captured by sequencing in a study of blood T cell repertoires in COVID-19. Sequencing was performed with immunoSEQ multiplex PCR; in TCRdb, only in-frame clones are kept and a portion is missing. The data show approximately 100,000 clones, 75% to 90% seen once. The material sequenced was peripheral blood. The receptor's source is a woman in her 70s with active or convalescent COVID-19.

CDR3 DNA sequence: TGTGCCACCAGCAGAGATGGCCTAGCGGGGCCCTACAATGAGCAGTTCTTC. Its translation is CATSRDGLAGPYNEQFF. The chain carries TRBV15 and TRBJ2-1; TRBD2 aligns across 9 bases. V dropped 0 bases and J dropped 2; count of bases not matched to a gene: 5. CDR1 is LNHNV and CDR2 is YYDKDF in the germline V gene (reference sequence). The CDR3 totals 17 residues.